These 8 T cell receptor beta chains were all obtained from the same sample, sequenced in a study of cytomegalovirus exposure and HLA in healthy donors (TCRdb year 2017). The method behind the library was the immunoSEQ multiplex PCR assay. The multiplex PCR relied on a mix of 60 forward primers for TCR Vbeta segments and 13 reverse primers for TCR Jbeta segments. The immuneACCESS repertoire file appears here via TCRdb, limited to in-frame rearrangements. These files lack a portion of the clones; in checked studies, under half of the deficit traces to unresolved V genes, and the cause of the others is not known. The sample yields fewer than 150,000 clones; roughly 79% were counted once. Around 2.9% of the sample comes from the top ten. The specimen sequenced was PBMCs. These receptors were taken from a man aged 25-40 years in good health and CMV-seronegative.

The chain is built from TRBV6-5 and TRBJ1-2; D uncertain. This CDR3 is built from 14 residues. Deletions cut 0 bases from V and 4 bases from J, with 9 bases between. Germline CDR1 MNHEY, CDR2 SVGAGI. The CDR3 sequence: CASSYSAVPYGYTF. CDR3 nucleotides: TGTGCCAGCAGTTACTCGGCAGTGCCCTATGGCTACACCTTC.

The chain carries TRBV5-1 and TRBJ2-1; D remains ambiguous. Germline values: CDR1 SGHRS, CDR2 YFSETQ. Between the trimmed V and J ends, which lost 2 bases and 10 bases, there was a span of 13 bases. This CDR3 is built from 13 residues. The DNA of the CDR3 is TGCGCCAGCAGCTTATACCTTTCGGAGGAGCAGTTCTTC. This translates into CASSLYLSEEQFF.

This rearrangement joins TRBV28 to TRBJ2-1; 8 bases are shared with TRBD1. Germline CDR1 reads MDHEN; CDR2 reads SYDVKM. The CDR3 spans 14 residues. With V trimmed by 3 bases and J by 9 bases, 7 bases remained unmatched. DNA of the CDR3: TGTGCCAGCAGTTTGACAGGGGCCGAGATTGAGCAGTTCTTC. This encodes CASSLTGAEIEQFF.

The chain has TRBV6-5 and TRBJ2-7, with a tentative D call TRBD1 (6 bases). The CDR3 has 15 residues. Germline lookup yields CDR1 MNHEY and CDR2 SVGAGI. The V and J ends lost 2 bases and 2 bases respectively, with 13 bases between them. CDR3 sequence reads: CASSYTTGLPYEQYF. As DNA, the CDR3 is TGTGCCAGCAGTTACACAACAGGGCTACCCTACGAGCAGTACTTC.

The chain couples TRBV4-2 to TRBJ2-1; 9 nucleotides match TRBD2. The germline V gene encodes CDR1 LGHNA and CDR2 YNFKEQ. This CDR3 contains 17 residues. The junction had 5 bases not matched to a gene; V was cut back by 0 bases and J by 2 bases. The CDR3 DNA follows: TGTGCCAGCAGCCAAGATCTGAGCGGGGGGACCTACAATGAGCAGTTCTTC. Translating gives CASSQDLSGGTYNEQFF.

A word on this clone: The junction differs from germline at one of its ends, possibly a read error. The CDR3 DNA is TGTGCCAGCAGTGCCGAGGCCGGTTACAATCAGTCCCAGCATTTT. Its protein is CASSAEAGYNQSQHF. The V call is TRBV6-1, the J call TRBJ1-5; D is unclear. The CDR3 is 15 amino acids. Germline V gene sequence: CDR1 MNHNS, CDR2 SASEGT.

In its sample, this clone was seen once. V gene TRBV19 combines with J gene TRBJ1-1; 8 bases align to TRBD1. Germline assignment: CDR1 LNHDA and CDR2 SQIVND (reference sequence). The CDR3 covers 14 residues. V dropped 3 bases and J dropped 5; count of bases not matched to a gene: 5. The CDR3 here is CASSITGGGTEAFF. The CDR3 DNA is TGTGCCAGTAGTATTACAGGGGGTGGAACTGAAGCTTTCTTT.

The chain combines TRBV7-8 with TRBJ2-2; 7 bases are a match to TRBD1. CDR1 SGHVS and CDR2 FQNEAQ come from the germline V gene. The V and J ends lost 6 bases and 2 bases, in that order; junction bases with no gene match: 9. This CDR3 region has 16 residues. The CDR3 bases are TGTGCCAGCAGAGTCTCCGGGACAGCCAACACCGGGGAGCTGTTTTTT. Its translation is CASRVSGTANTGELFF. Full variable domain (missing parts from reference TRBV7-8 and TRBJ2-2): GAGVSQSPRYKVAKRGQDVALRCDPISGHVSLFWYQQALGQGPEFLTYFQNEAQLDKSGLPSDRFFAERPEGSVSTLKIQRTQQEDSAVYLCASRVSGTANTGELFFGEGSRLTVL.